Shown below are 19 T cell receptor beta chains from a single sample sequenced in a study of T cells after yellow fever vaccination. TCRdb independently ran MiXCR on the 5' RACE reads; one entry per CDR3 protein. The sample has fewer than 450,000 distinct CDR3 sequences; roughly 12% are singletons. The material sequenced was PBMCs, taken on the day of the first yellow fever vaccination. The receptors were gathered from a man aged 18 to 30 who received the YFV17D yellow fever vaccine.

Written as DNA, the CDR3 is TGTGCCAGCAGCTTCAACACGAGGGAGCAGTTCTTC. Amino acids: CASSFNTREQFF. This chain uses TRBV11-2 with TRBJ2-1, with D uncertain. Trimming stripped 3 bases from V and 10 bases from J, with 10 bases between. Looked up from germline, CDR1 is SGHAT and CDR2 is FQNNGV. The CDR3 runs to 12 residues.

This clonotype was seen more than once but under ten times. This sequence joins TRBV4-3 and TRBJ2-4, with D perhaps assigned TRBD1 or TRBD2 (5 bases each). Germline assignment: CDR1 LGHNA and CDR2 YSLEER. The V end was cut by 8 bases, the J end by 0 bases, with 14 bases between. This CDR3 spans 15 amino acids. The CDR3 coding sequence is TGCGCCAGCTCTCGAGGGGACCTAGCCAAAAACATTCAGTACTTC. Translating gives CASSRGDLAKNIQYF.

This clonotype turned up a few times. V is TRBV7-8 and J is TRBJ1-6; D not resolved. V was shortened by 3 bases and J by 8 bases, with 11 bases between the two germline ends. Germline CDR1 and CDR2: SGHVS and FQNEAQ. This CDR3 contains 14 residues. CDR3 sequence: CASSFVGGDSPLHF. The CDR3 DNA sequence: TGTGCCAGCAGCTTCGTGGGTGGGGATTCACCCCTCCACTTT.

V gene TRBV5-1 combines with J gene TRBJ1-1; 9 bases line up with TRBD1. The germline gives CDR1 SGHRS, CDR2 YFSETQ. The CDR3 length is 14 residues. The V gene end was trimmed by 5 bases and the J gene end by 3 bases; junction bases not matched to a gene: 5. Written as DNA, the CDR3 is TGCGCCAGCAGAGAACAGGGGGCCTACACTGAAGCTTTCTTT. Its protein product is CASREQGAYTEAFF.

This clonotype was seen a handful of times. This rearrangement joins TRBV12-3 or TRBV12-4 to TRBJ1-5; D gene ambiguous. The CDR3 length is 15 residues. Trimming took off 0 bases at V and 3 bases at J, with 9 bases between the two ends. In DNA form, the CDR3 reads TGTGCCAGCAGTTTAGCGTCAGGTAACAATCAGCCCCAGCATTTT. As protein: CASSLASGNNQPQHF.

The J gene is TRBJ2-7, the V gene TRBV4-2; D gene ambiguous. CDR1 and CDR2 from the germline V gene are LGHNA and YNFKEQ. V gave up 0 bases and J gave up 5 bases, with 8 bases separating them. This CDR3 is built from 13 residues. CDR3 sequence: CASSQEIMDEQYV. CDR3 in DNA: TGTGCCAGCAGCCAAGAGATAATGGACGAGCAGTACGTC.

The CDR3 bases are TGTGCCGGCGAGACAGGCGGGCTAGCCAAAAACATTCAGTACTTC. This translates into CAGETGGLAKNIQYF. The chain carries TRBV6-4 and TRBJ2-4; D possibly corresponds to TRBD1 (6 bases). Germline V gene sequence: CDR1 MRHNA, CDR2 SNTAGT. The germline V and J ends were trimmed by 11 bases and 0 bases, with 17 bases remaining between them. The CDR3 is 15 residues long.

The chain carries TRBV9 and TRBJ2-2; 7 positions match TRBD2. Germline loops: CDR1 SGDLS, CDR2 YYNGEE. This CDR3 is built from 18 residues. Unmatched junction bases numbered 10, after V lost 0 bases and J lost 2 bases. CDR3 sequence: CASSVGGGWTQNTGELFF. As DNA, the CDR3 is TGTGCCAGCAGCGTAGGGGGGGGATGGACACAAAACACCGGGGAGCTGTTTTTT. Full variable domain (missing parts from reference TRBV9 and TRBJ2-2): DSGVTQTPKHLITATGQRVTLRCSPRSGDLSVYWYQQSLDQGLQFLIQYYNGEERAKGNILERFSAQQFPDLHSELNLSSLELGDSALYFCASSVGGGWTQNTGELFFGEGSRLTVL.

This clonotype came up a few times. The chain uses TRBV10-2 and TRBJ2-7; maybe TRBD1 (6 bases). The CDR3 extends over 14 amino acids. Trimming pared 10 bases from V and 5 bases from J, leaving 21 bases between. CDR1 and CDR2 from the germline V gene are WSHSY and SAAADI. CDR3: CANLIQGHVDEQYV. The CDR3 DNA reads TGCGCCAACCTAATACAGGGCCATGTCGACGAGCAGTACGTC.

There are a few counts of this clonotype. This sequence joins TRBV11-2 and TRBJ2-3; 11 nucleotides line up with TRBD2. Per the germline V gene, CDR1 is SGHAT and CDR2 is FQNNGV. The CDR3 extends over 17 amino acids. The V segment lost 0 bases and the J segment 3 bases; nucleotides outside the gene matches: 5. CDR3 loop: CASSLDGLAGTTDTQYF. CDR3 nucleotide sequence: TGTGCCAGCAGCTTAGACGGACTAGCGGGTACAACAGATACGCAGTATTTT.

This clonotype appeared a few times. The chain employs TRBV5-6 and TRBJ2-1, with 10 bases lining up with TRBD2. Germline values: CDR1 SGHDT, CDR2 YYEEEE. This CDR3 has 15 amino acids. The junction had 5 bases not matched to a gene; V was cut back by 4 bases and J by 4 bases. Here the CDR3 reads CASSAWTSGYNEQFF. The CDR3 region has the DNA TGTGCCAGCAGCGCCTGGACTAGCGGATACAATGAGCAGTTCTTC.

The chain has TRBV27 and TRBJ2-5; 7 positions match TRBD2. Germline V gives CDR1 MNHEY, CDR2 SMNVEV (reference sequence). With V trimmed by 1 base and J by 6 bases, 5 bases remained unmatched. CDR3 length equals 14 residues. The CDR3 is CASSLWGGQKTQYF. CDR3 nucleotide sequence: TGTGCCAGCAGTTTATGGGGAGGGCAGAAGACCCAGTACTTC.

This clonotype was seen more than once but under ten times. This chain links TRBV10-3 with TRBJ2-3; 10 nucleotides line up with TRBD2. This CDR3 region has 15 residues. CDR1 ENHRY and CDR2 SYGVKD come from the germline V gene. V lost 6 bases to trimming and J lost 4 bases; unmatched junction nucleotides: 7. The CDR3 region is CAIREAGGQSDTQYF. In DNA form, the CDR3 reads TGTGCCATCAGGGAAGCGGGGGGGCAGTCAGATACGCAGTATTTT.

This chain links TRBV20-1 with TRBJ1-3; possible D gene TRBD1, 5 bases. The CDR3 contains 15 residues. Between the trimmed V and J ends, which lost 2 bases and 0 bases, there was a span of 11 bases. The germline V gene has CDR1 DFQATT and CDR2 SNEGSKA (reference sequence). Written as DNA, the CDR3 is TGCAGTGCTAGACCGACAGTAAACTCTGGAAACACCATATATTTT. It codes for CSARPTVNSGNTIYF.

The chain is built from TRBV6-5 and TRBJ2-3; unclear D gene. The ends were cut back, 2 bases at V and 7 bases at J, with 16 bases in the middle. Germline V gene data show CDR1 as MNHEY and CDR2 as SVGAGI. The CDR3 runs 15 residues. The CDR3 is CASSYDPPGENTQYF. CDR3 nucleotides: TGTGCCAGCAGTTACGACCCTCCTGGAGAGAATACGCAGTATTTT.

This clonotype was recorded many times. This chain links TRBV7-2 with TRBJ2-3; D call uncertain. The length of the CDR3 is 13 residues. The germline V and J ends were trimmed by 1 base and 8 bases, with 10 bases remaining between them. Germline lookup yields CDR1 SGHTA and CDR2 FQGNSA. The CDR3 here is CASSLEELGTQYF. The CDR3 DNA is TGTGCCAGCAGCTTAGAGGAACTGGGTACGCAGTATTTT.

Only a few counts were recorded for this clonotype. The V gene is TRBV27, the J gene TRBJ1-6; D unresolved. Germline V gene lookup returns CDR1 MNHEY and CDR2 SMNVEV (reference sequence). The CDR3 runs to 12 residues. The germline V and J ends were trimmed by 2 bases and 13 bases, with 9 bases remaining between them. The CDR3 DNA reads as TGTGCCAGCAGTTTAGGAGGGCGGCCCCTCCACTTT. This translates into CASSLGGRPLHF.

V usage is TRBV14 and J usage is TRBJ1-1, with no clear D. The ends were cut back, 0 bases at V and 1 base at J, with 3 bases in the middle. Germline assignment: CDR1 SGHDN and CDR2 FVKESK. The CDR3 is made up of 13 amino acids. This CDR3 reads CASSQDTNTEAFF. DNA of the CDR3: TGTGCCAGCAGCCAAGACACGAACACTGAAGCTTTCTTT.

This clonotype has only a few counts. The chain has TRBV4-3 and TRBJ2-1, with D perhaps TRBD1 (6 bases). Looked up from germline, CDR1 is LGHNA and CDR2 is YSLEER. The CDR3 sequence is 15 residues long. Between the trimmed V and J ends, which lost 0 bases and 8 bases, there was a span of 14 bases. The CDR3 loop is CASSQEVTGNYEQFF. CDR3 nucleotide sequence: TGCGCCAGCAGCCAAGAAGTCACAGGGAACTATGAGCAGTTCTTC.